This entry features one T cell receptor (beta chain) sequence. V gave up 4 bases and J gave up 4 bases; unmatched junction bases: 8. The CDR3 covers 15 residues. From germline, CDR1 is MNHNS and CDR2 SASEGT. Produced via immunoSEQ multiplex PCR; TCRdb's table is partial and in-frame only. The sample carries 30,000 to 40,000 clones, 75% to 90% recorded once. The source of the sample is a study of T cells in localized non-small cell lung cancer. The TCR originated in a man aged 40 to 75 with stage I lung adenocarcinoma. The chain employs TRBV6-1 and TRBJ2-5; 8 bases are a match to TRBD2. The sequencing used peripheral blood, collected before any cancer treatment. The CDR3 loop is CASSVMGLAGETQYF. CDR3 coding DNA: TGTGCCAGCAGTGTAATGGGCCTAGCGGGAGAGACCCAGTACTTC.